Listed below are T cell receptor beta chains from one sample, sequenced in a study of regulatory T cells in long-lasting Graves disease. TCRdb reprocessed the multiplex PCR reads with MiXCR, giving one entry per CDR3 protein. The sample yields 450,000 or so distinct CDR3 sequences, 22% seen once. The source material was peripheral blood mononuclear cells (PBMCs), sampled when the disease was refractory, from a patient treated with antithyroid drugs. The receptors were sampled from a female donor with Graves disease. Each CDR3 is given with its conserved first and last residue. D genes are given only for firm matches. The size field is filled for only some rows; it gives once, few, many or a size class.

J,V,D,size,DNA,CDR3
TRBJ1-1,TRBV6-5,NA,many,TGTGCCAGCAGTTACTTAGGACAGGAAGCTTTCTTT,CASSYLGQEAFF
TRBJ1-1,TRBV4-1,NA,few,TGCGCCAGCAGCCAAGAAACCCAGCTGAACACTGAAGCTTTCTTT,CASSQETQLNTEAFF
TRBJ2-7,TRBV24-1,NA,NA,TGTGCCACCAGTGACCCTAGCCGCCTCTACGAGCAGTACTTC,CATSDPSRLYEQYF
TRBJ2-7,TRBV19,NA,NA,TGTGCCAGTAGCAGCGTCGGGACGACCTACGAGCAGTACTTC,CASSSVGTTYEQYF
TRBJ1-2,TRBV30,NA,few,TGTGCCTGGAGTTGGGGAAGCTATGGCTACACCTTC,CAWSWGSYGYTF
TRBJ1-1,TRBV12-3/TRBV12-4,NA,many,TGTGCCAGCAGTGACCTGACTCGCGAAGCTTTCTTT,CASSDLTREAFF
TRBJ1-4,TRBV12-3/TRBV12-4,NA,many,TGTGCCAGCAGACAATCAGGGAGTTTCGGTGAAAAACTGTTTTTT,CASRQSGSFGEKLFF
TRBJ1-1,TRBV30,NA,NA,TGTGCCTGGAGTCATGGGAACACTGAAGCTTTCTTT,CAWSHGNTEAFF
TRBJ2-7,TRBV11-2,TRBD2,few,TGTGCCAGCAGCTTACCAACACTAGCGACGACTTCCTACGAGCAGTACTTC,CASSLPTLATTSYEQYF
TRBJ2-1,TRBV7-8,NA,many,TGTGCCAGCAGCCTCCTCGATGAGCAGTTCTTC,CASSLLDEQFF
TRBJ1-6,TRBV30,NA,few,TGTGCCTGGAGTGGGTTAGGGTTGGGATCACCCCTCCACTTT,CAWSGLGLGSPLHF
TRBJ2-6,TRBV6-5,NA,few,TGTGCCAGCAGTTACTCGGTCAAGGGCAGCTCTGGGGCCAACGTCCTGACTTTC,CASSYSVKGSSGANVLTF
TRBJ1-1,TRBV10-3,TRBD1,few,TGTGCCATCGGGGGGCCGGGACAGGGGCGAGGGAACACTGAAGCTTTCTTT,CAIGGPGQGRGNTEAFF
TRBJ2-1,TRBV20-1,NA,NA,TGCAGTGCAAAACACAATGAGCAGTTCTTC,CSAKHNEQFF
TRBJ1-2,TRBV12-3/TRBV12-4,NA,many,TGTGCCAGCGGCGTGGGGGGATATAACTATGGCTACACCTTC,CASGVGGYNYGYTF
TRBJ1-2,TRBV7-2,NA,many,TGTGCCAGCAGCTTTGGTCCCAACTATGGCTACACCTTC,CASSFGPNYGYTF
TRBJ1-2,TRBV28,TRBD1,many,TGTGCCAGCAGCCCTAGGGGGCAGGGAAGAGGCTACACCTTC,CASSPRGQGRGYTF
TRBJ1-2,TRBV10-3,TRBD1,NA,TGTGCCACTGGACAGGGATACCCAGTGGGTGGCTACACCTTC,CATGQGYPVGGYTF
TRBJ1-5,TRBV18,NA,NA,TGTGCCAGCTCACGTAACAGGGAGGCCGGTCAGCCCCAGCATTTT,CASSRNREAGQPQHF
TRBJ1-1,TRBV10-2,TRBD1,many,TGCGCCAGCAGGTACAGGGGCGGGAACACTGAAGCTTTCTTT,CASRYRGGNTEAFF